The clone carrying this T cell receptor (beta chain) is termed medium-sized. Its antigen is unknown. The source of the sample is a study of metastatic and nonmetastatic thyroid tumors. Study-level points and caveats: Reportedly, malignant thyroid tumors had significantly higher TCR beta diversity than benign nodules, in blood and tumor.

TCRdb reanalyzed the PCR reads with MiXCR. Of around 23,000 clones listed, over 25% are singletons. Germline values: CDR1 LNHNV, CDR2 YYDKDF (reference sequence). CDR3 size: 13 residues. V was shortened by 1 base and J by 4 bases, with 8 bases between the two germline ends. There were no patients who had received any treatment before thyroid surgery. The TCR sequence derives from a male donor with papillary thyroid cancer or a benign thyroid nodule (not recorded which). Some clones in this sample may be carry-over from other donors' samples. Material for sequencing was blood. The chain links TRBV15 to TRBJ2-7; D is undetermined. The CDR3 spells CATSRGAEYEQYF. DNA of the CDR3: TGTGCCACCAGCAGAGGCGCGGAATACGAGCAGTACTTC. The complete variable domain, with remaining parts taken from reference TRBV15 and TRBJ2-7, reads DAMVIQNPRYQVTQFGKPVTLSCSQTLNHNVMYWYQQKSSQAPKLLFHYYDKDFNNEADTPDNFQSRRPNTSFCFLDIRSPGLGDTAMYLCATSRGAEYEQYFGPGTRLTVT.